These T cell receptor beta chains were read from a single sample in a study of blood T cells in healthy people across ages. TCRdb re-analysed the 5' RACE reads in MiXCR, keeping a single row per CDR3 protein. The sample has 1.5 million to 2 million distinct CDR3 sequences, 30% to 40% seen once. The sample comprised blood. These receptors all come from a woman younger than 45 in good health. CDR3s include the opening cysteine and the closing phenylalanine or tryptophan. D genes are given only for firm matches. Not all rows give a size; the values are once, few, many and, for expanded clones, a class.

>NA|TRBV4-1|NA|TRBJ1-1
CVSSTTANTEAFF
TGCGTCAGCAGCACAACAGCGAACACTGAAGCTTTCTTT
>many|TRBV11-2|NA|TRBJ1-2
CASTSTGNYGYTF
TGTGCCAGCACCTCCACAGGAAACTATGGCTACACCTTC
>NA|TRBV3-1|NA|TRBJ2-1
CASSPHFGVDEQFF
TGTGCCAGCAGCCCCCACTTCGGGGTGGATGAGCAGTTCTTC
>NA|TRBV4-2|TRBD1|TRBJ1-2
CASSQTGTGGGYGYTF
TGTGCCAGCAGCCAAACCGGGACAGGGGGCGGCTATGGCTACACCTTC
>few|TRBV27|NA|TRBJ2-3
CASSQLITDTQYF
TGTGCCAGCAGCCAGCTCATCACAGATACGCAGTATTTT
>NA|TRBV13|NA|TRBJ2-7
CASSSRGKGGEQYF
TGTGCCAGCAGCTCCCGGGGAAAGGGCGGCGAGCAGTACTTC
>NA|TRBV4-1|NA|TRBJ1-4
CASSQLQGGYEKLFF
TGCGCCAGCAGCCAATTACAGGGAGGGTATGAAAAACTGTTTTTT
>few|TRBV10-3|NA|TRBJ1-1
CAISNGGWAEAFF
TGTGCCATCAGTAATGGGGGTTGGGCTGAAGCTTTCTTT
>NA|TRBV6-1|NA|TRBJ2-7
CASTSRDGSSYEQYF
TGTGCCAGCACCTCCAGGGACGGGAGCTCCTACGAGCAGTACTTC
>few|TRBV5-1|NA|TRBJ2-7
CASSRPGTRLTYEQYF
TGCGCCAGCAGCCGTCCAGGGACCCGACTCACCTACGAGCAGTACTTC
>few|TRBV28|TRBD1|TRBJ2-7
CASSPPRTGGAYEQYF
TGTGCCAGCAGTCCACCTCGGACAGGGGGGGCCTACGAGCAGTACTTC
>few|TRBV12-3/TRBV12-4|TRBD2|TRBJ2-1
CASSIRLAGIPYNEQFF
TGTGCCAGCAGTATAAGACTAGCGGGAATACCCTACAATGAGCAGTTCTTC
>few|TRBV4-1|TRBD2|TRBJ2-1
CASSQDSGGLREQFF
TGCGCCAGCAGCCAAGATTCGGGGGGGCTACGTGAGCAGTTCTTC
>NA|TRBV7-8|NA|TRBJ1-1
CASSGRVMNTEAFF
TGTGCCAGCAGCGGCAGGGTTATGAACACTGAAGCTTTCTTT
>once|TRBV21-1|NA|TRBJ1-1
CASSKKETENTEAFF
TGTGCCAGCAGCAAAAAAGAAACAGAGAACACTGAAGCTTTCTTT
>once|TRBV2|NA|TRBJ2-1
CARREQSGNEQFF
TGTGCCAGACGCGAACAGTCAGGGAATGAGCAGTTCTTC
>NA|TRBV30|NA|TRBJ2-7
CAWSVGDYEQYF
TGTGCCTGGAGTGTTGGGGATTACGAGCAGTACTTC
>NA|TRBV10-2|NA|TRBJ2-7
CASSESKGAGIPYEQYF
TGCGCCAGCAGTGAGTCGAAGGGGGCGGGAATCCCCTACGAGCAGTACTTC
>few|TRBV5-5|NA|TRBJ2-7
CASSLTPQIPYEQYF
TGTGCCAGCAGCCTGACCCCCCAGATCCCCTACGAGCAGTACTTC
>NA|TRBV7-2|NA|TRBJ1-2
CASSLESRGPYGYTF
TGTGCCAGCAGCTTAGAGAGTCGGGGTCCCTATGGCTACACCTTC
>NA|TRBV7-9|TRBD1|TRBJ1-2
CASSFGGGTGGAAGYTF
TGTGCCAGCAGCTTCGGGGGCGGGACAGGGGGCGCGGCTGGCTACACCTTC
>NA|TRBV6-1|NA|TRBJ2-7
CASRGHRYEQYF
TGTGCCAGCAGAGGCCACCGCTACGAGCAGTACTTC
>few|TRBV5-5|NA|TRBJ2-7
CASSPDKVTYF
TGTGCCAGCAGCCCGGACAAGGTGACGTACTTC
>NA|TRBV4-1|NA|TRBJ1-6
CASSLSGQLSPNSPLHF
TGCGCCAGCAGCCTAAGCGGACAGCTCAGCCCTAATTCACCCCTCCACTTT
>NA|TRBV6-4|NA|TRBJ1-6
CASSERQNSPLHF
TGTGCCAGCAGTGAAAGACAGAATTCACCCCTCCACTTT
>once|TRBV27|TRBD1|TRBJ2-1
CASTELGQGLVNEQFF
TGTGCCAGCACGGAACTAGGACAGGGATTAGTAAATGAGCAGTTCTTC
>NA|TRBV20-1|NA|TRBJ2-7
CSAGNYPSSYEQYF
TGCAGTGCGGGCAACTACCCGAGCTCCTACGAGCAGTACTTC
>NA|TRBV27|NA|TRBJ2-7
CASSLAGGNFYEQYF
TGTGCCAGCAGTTTAGCTGGCGGGAACTTCTACGAGCAGTACTTC
>NA|TRBV28|TRBD2|TRBJ2-5
CASTLLAGGSETQYF
TGTGCCAGCACCTTGCTAGCGGGAGGGTCAGAGACCCAGTACTTC
>NA|TRBV6-6|TRBD1|TRBJ2-1
CVSSYPGQGYNEQFF
TGTGTCAGCAGTTACCCGGGACAGGGCTACAATGAGCAGTTCTTC
>NA|TRBV2|NA|TRBJ1-2
CASRAPGKGGYTF
TGTGCCAGCAGGGCCCCAGGGAAGGGTGGCTACACCTTC
>few|TRBV20-1|TRBD1|TRBJ1-1
CSAVGTGVIGVDTEAFF
TGCAGTGCTGTCGGGACAGGAGTTATAGGTGTGGACACTGAAGCTTTCTTT
>few|TRBV20-1|NA|TRBJ2-5
CSARSLVSPADKETQYF
TGCAGTGCTAGGTCCCTCGTCTCCCCAGCGGACAAAGAGACCCAGTACTTC
>NA|TRBV24-1|TRBD1|TRBJ2-1
CATSDTTGSTSYNEQFF
TGTGCCACCAGTGATACGACAGGGAGTACCTCCTACAATGAGCAGTTCTTC
>NA|TRBV7-9|NA|TRBJ1-6
CASSLAWGHNSPLHF
TGTGCCAGCAGCTTAGCGTGGGGCCATAATTCACCCCTCCACTTT
>NA|TRBV5-1|NA|TRBJ1-2
CASSSGTTEDYGYTF
TGCGCCAGCAGCTCAGGAACTACAGAAGACTATGGCTACACCTTC
>NA|TRBV7-2|NA|TRBJ1-2
CASSLGRDLYGYTF
TGTGCCAGCAGCTTAGGTAGAGACCTCTATGGCTACACCTTC
>NA|TRBV6-1|NA|TRBJ2-5
CASSAFLTNNQETQYF
TGTGCCAGCAGTGCTTTTTTGACTAATAACCAAGAGACCCAGTACTTC
>NA|TRBV28|NA|TRBJ2-1
CATDSPGAGYSYNEQFF
TGTGCCACCGATTCGCCAGGTGCGGGGTACTCCTACAATGAGCAGTTCTTC
>NA|TRBV20-1|NA|TRBJ1-2
CRARVPATYGYTF
TGCAGAGCTAGAGTCCCGGCTACCTATGGCTACACCTTC